Following are 7 T cell receptor beta chains from one sample sequenced in a study of blood T cell repertoires in COVID-19. Libraries were prepared by immunoSEQ multiplex PCR; TCRdb keeps only in-frame clonotypes and omits some of them. Here the sample spans about 320,000 clones, about 85% being singletons. The sample consisted of PBMCs or T cells enriched from blood (not recorded which). These receptors were collected from a young woman who had recovered from COVID-19.

The chain links TRBV6-5 to TRBJ1-2, with D perhaps TRBD1 (6 bases). Trimming removed 11 bases from V and 6 bases from J, with 19 bases in between. The germline V gene has CDR1 MNHEY and CDR2 SVGAGI. The CDR3 covers 13 residues. Here the CDR3 reads CAGGRTSVDGYTF. CDR3 DNA: TGTGCCGGGGGCAGGACCTCCGTTGATGGCTACACCTTC.

This sequence joins TRBV18 and TRBJ1-4; TRBD1 agrees at 10 bases. This CDR3 contains 14 residues. Germline values: CDR1 KGHSH, CDR2 LQKENI. V was pared by 2 bases and J by 7 bases, with 1 base of the junction left unmatched. CDR3 bases: TGTGCCAGCTCACCAGGGACAGGGGTTGAAAAACTGTTTTTT. Translation gives CASSPGTGVEKLFF. Full variable domain (missing parts from reference TRBV18 and TRBJ1-4): NAGVMQNPRHLVRRRGQEARLRCSPMKGHSHVYWYRQLPEEGLKFMVYLQKENIIDESGMPKERFSAEFPKEGPSILRIQQVVRGDSAAYFCASSPGTGVEKLFFGSGTQLSVL.

The chain links TRBV29-1 to TRBJ1-2; weak D call: TRBD1 (6 bases). Germline loops: CDR1 SQVTM, CDR2 ANQGSEA. This CDR3 region has 14 residues. The V gene lost 4 bases and the J gene lost 7 bases, with 19 bases spanning the gap. CDR3 coding DNA: TGCAGCGTTGTCGGTCGGGGGGGCCTGGGTGGCTACACCTTC. This codes for CSVVGRGGLGGYTF.

This rearrangement joins TRBV30 to TRBJ1-6; D is possibly TRBD1 (5 bases). This CDR3 region has 12 residues. Trimming pared 2 bases from V and 13 bases from J, leaving 12 bases between. CDR1 is GTSNPN and CDR2 is SVGIG in the germline V gene (reference sequence). The CDR3 protein is CAWSRGNPPLHF. CDR3 DNA sequence: TGTGCCTGGAGTAGGGGCAACCCCCCCCTCCACTTT.

V usage is TRBV30 and J usage is TRBJ2-7; maybe TRBD2 (6 bases). This CDR3 has 12 amino acids. Germline CDR1 is GTSNPN and CDR2 is SVGIG (reference sequence). V lost 7 bases, J lost 4 bases, and 14 bases lay in between. CDR3 in amino acids: CASKAGGYEQYF. The CDR3 bases are TGTGCCTCGAAAGCGGGCGGGTACGAGCAGTACTTC.

The rearrangement uses TRBV18 and TRBJ2-5, with TRBD1 as a possible D gene (6 bases). The CDR3 runs 15 residues. With 2 bases removed from V and 5 bases from J, the gap between germline ends came to 15 bases. Germline V gene sequence: CDR1 KGHSH, CDR2 LQKENI. The CDR3 DNA reads as TGTGCCAGCTCACCAAGGCCAGGGGTACGGGAGACCCAGTACTTC. Translated: CASSPRPGVRETQYF.

The chain is built from TRBV2 and TRBJ2-7; no firm D call. Germline V CDR1 and CDR2: SNHLY, FYNNEI. CDR3 length equals 13 residues. Trimming removed 2 bases at V and 5 bases at J, with 10 bases between. For the CDR3, the DNA is TGTGCCAGCAGTGAACGCAGGCCGAACGAGCAGTACTTC. Encoded protein: CASSERRPNEQYF.